A selection of T cell receptor beta chains follows, all from one sample in a study of cytomegalovirus exposure and HLA in healthy donors. Profiling relied on immunoSEQ multiplex PCR, and the TCRdb table lists in-frame clones only, not all of them. The sample shows 150,000 to 200,000 clones, about 86% of them seen only once. The sequenced sample was PBMCs. The receptors stem from a woman aged 30 to 39 in good health and CMV-seronegative. CDR3s include the opening cysteine and the closing phenylalanine or tryptophan. A D gene is named only where the DNA matches it firmly. Size is omitted from some rows. Given values are once, few, many or a class for expanded clones.

d_gene	v_gene	abundance	j_gene	CDR3nt	CDR3aa
TRBD1	TRBV7-2	.	TRBJ2-5	TGTGCCAGCAGGGGGACAGGGACTGGGCCCCAGTACTTC	CASRGTGTGPQYF
TRBD1	TRBV11-2	.	TRBJ1-3	TGTGCCAGCAGCGTAATTGGGGGGACAGGGAGCTCTGGAAACACCATATATTTT	CASSVIGGTGSSGNTIYF
TRBD1	TRBV28	once	TRBJ2-2	TGTGCCAGCAGTTTATTCGAGGGACAGGGGGCTTTCGGGGAGCTGTTTTTT	CASSLFEGQGAFGELFF
.	TRBV4-3	.	TRBJ1-2	TGCGCCAGCAGCCAAGATCGGAGAGAGGGCTACACCTTC	CASSQDRREGYTF
TRBD2	TRBV28	.	TRBJ2-5	TGTGCCAGCAGGCCGACTAGCTCAGAGACCCAGTACTTC	CASRPTSSETQYF
.	TRBV27	.	TRBJ2-3	TGTGCCAGGATAGAAAACAGGAGGGTTTTCACAGATACGCAGTATTTT	CARIENRRVFTDTQYF
.	TRBV28	.	TRBJ2-2	TGTGCCAGCACCGGAGGGGGAGCAGGGAGGGTAGACGGCGGGGAGCTGTTTTTT	CASTGGGAGRVDGGELFF
TRBD1	TRBV7-2	once	TRBJ1-6	TGTGCCAGCAGCTTCGCACGGGGACAGACCAATTCACCCCTCCACTTT	CASSFARGQTNSPLHF
TRBD2	TRBV15	few	TRBJ2-1	TGTGCCACCAGCACCCTGGGACTAAACAATGAGCAGTTCTTC	CATSTLGLNNEQFF
TRBD2	TRBV28	.	TRBJ2-7	TGTGCCAGCAGCTCGACCGGGGGGAATTACGAGCAGTACTTC	CASSSTGGNYEQYF
TRBD2	TRBV5-4	few	TRBJ2-2	TGTGCCAGCAGCAAGCCGATAGCGGGGGGGCGTACCGGGGAGCTGTTTTTT	CASSKPIAGGRTGELFF
.	TRBV18	.	TRBJ1-4	TGTGCCAGCTCACCATTTGGGACTGGAGATGAAAAACTGTTTTTT	CASSPFGTGDEKLFF
.	TRBV27	.	TRBJ1-6	TGTGCCAGCAGTTTGATGACGGGTGGGGGGTCACCCCTCCACTTT	CASSLMTGGGSPLHF
.	TRBV4-3	.	TRBJ2-2	TGCGCCAGCAGCCCCACACGACAGGGAGGAACCGGGGAGCTGTTTTTT	CASSPTRQGGTGELFF
.	TRBV7-9	.	TRBJ2-7	TGTGCCAGCAGCTCAATACAGGGTTTGGTCGAGCAGTACTTC	CASSSIQGLVEQYF
.	TRBV5-4	.	TRBJ2-6	TGTGCCAGCAGCTTAGCAGGGGCTGGGGCCAACGTCCTGACTTTC	CASSLAGAGANVLTF
TRBD1	TRBV5-1	.	TRBJ2-2	TGCGCCAGCAGCTTGGTGCAGGGGGCTGGGACCGGGGAGCTGTTTTTT	CASSLVQGAGTGELFF
.	TRBV6-4	few	TRBJ2-2	TGTGCCAGCAGTGTTTTCGGCGGAGATACCGGGGAGCTGTTTTTT	CASSVFGGDTGELFF
TRBD1	TRBV27	.	TRBJ1-1	TGTGCCAGCAGTGCCGACCGGGACAGGGGGCGTTTCGGAGCTTTCTTT	CASSADRDRGRFGAFF
.	TRBV7-3	.	TRBJ1-5	TGTGCCAGCAGCTTATATACCCGCTCTCGACAGAAGGGGGATAGCAATCAGCCCCAGCATTTT	CASSLYTRSRQKGDSNQPQHF
TRBD2	TRBV5-1	.	TRBJ2-1	TGCGCCAGCATTACTGGGACTAGCGGGATTGATGAGCAGTTCTTC	CASITGTSGIDEQFF
.	TRBV7-6	.	TRBJ1-1	TGTGCCAGCAGCTTAGCGTCAGACGGGGGCACTGAAGCTTTCTTT	CASSLASDGGTEAFF
.	TRBV11-2	.	TRBJ1-1	TGTGCCAGCAGCAGATTATCGACAGTTCCGAACACTGAAGCTTTCTTT	CASSRLSTVPNTEAFF
TRBD1	TRBV6-5	.	TRBJ2-3	TGTGCCAGCAGTTATCATGCCTTACAGGGGGCAAATACGCAGTATTTT	CASSYHALQGANTQYF
.	TRBV10-2	.	TRBJ2-4	TGCGCCAGCATGCAAGAGCCGCTGGACATTCAGTACTTC	CASMQEPLDIQYF
TRBD2	TRBV7-9	once	TRBJ2-3	TGTTCCAGCAGCTTAGGTGCGGGAGGCGTCACAGATACGCAGTATTTT	CSSSLGAGGVTDTQYF
.	TRBV5-6	.	TRBJ2-4	TGTGCCAGCAGCCTGAGGGGGGGCGCGGACATTCAGTACTTC	CASSLRGGADIQYF
TRBD2	TRBV5-4	.	TRBJ2-1	TGTGCCAGCAGTCCCAGCGGGGGGAACCCCTACAATGAGCAGTTCTTC	CASSPSGGNPYNEQFF
TRBD2	TRBV20-1	few	TRBJ2-5	TGCAGTGCTAGGGCGGGGGTTACCCAGTACTTC	CSARAGVTQYF
TRBD2	TRBV29-1	.	TRBJ2-1	TGCAGCGTTGAAGATCCACTAGCGGGGGGATACAATGAGCAGTTCTTC	CSVEDPLAGGYNEQFF
.	TRBV5-4	.	TRBJ1-1	TGTGCCAGCAGCTTGGCGGGAGACTCGAGCACTGAAGCTTTCTTT	CASSLAGDSSTEAFF
TRBD1	TRBV28	.	TRBJ2-3	TGTGCCAGCAGCTACAGGGGACGGACGCAGTATTTT	CASSYRGRTQYF
TRBD1	TRBV29-1	once	TRBJ2-5	TGCAGCGCCCTAGACGGGACAGGGGAGACCCAGTACTTC	CSALDGTGETQYF
TRBD2	TRBV11-2	.	TRBJ2-1	TGTGCCAGCAGCCCTTACCTACTAGCGGAGAATGAGCAGTTCTTC	CASSPYLLAENEQFF
.	TRBV5-5	.	TRBJ2-5	TGTGCCAGCAGCTCTGGACAGCTCCAAGAGACCCAGTACTTC	CASSSGQLQETQYF
TRBD1	TRBV18	.	TRBJ2-1	TGTGCCAGCTCACCGGGACAGGACAATGAGCAGTTCTTC	CASSPGQDNEQFF
TRBD2	TRBV19	.	TRBJ2-1	TGTGCCAGTAACGGACTAGCGGGCAAGCAGTTCTTC	CASNGLAGKQFF
TRBD2	TRBV7-2	.	TRBJ2-7	TGTGCCAGCAGCTTACTCTCTAGCGGGGGGAGCGAGCAGTACTTC	CASSLLSSGGSEQYF
.	TRBV11-2	.	TRBJ2-2	TGTGTTGGGGGCGGAGGCCTCCACACCGGGGAGCTGTTTTTT	CVGGGGLHTGELFF
.	TRBV6-5	once	TRBJ2-1	TGTGCCAGCAGTTACTCCGGGACACGAGGCGATGAGCAGTTCTTC	CASSYSGTRGDEQFF
TRBD2	TRBV9	.	TRBJ2-1	TGTGCCAGCAGCATCGGGGGGAATGAGCAGTTCTTC	CASSIGGNEQFF
.	TRBV20-1	.	TRBJ2-7	TGCAGTGCTAGGATGAGCTACGAGCAGTACTTC	CSARMSYEQYF
.	TRBV20-1	.	TRBJ1-1	TGCAGTGCCCTAATGAACACTGAAGCTTTCTTT	CSALMNTEAFF
.	TRBV5-6	.	TRBJ2-2	TGTGCCAGCAGAAGGGAGGACACCGGGGAGCTGTTTTTT	CASRREDTGELFF
TRBD1	TRBV15	.	TRBJ2-7	TGTGCCACCAGCAGAGGACCGACAGGGGGGACCTACGAGCAGTACTTC	CATSRGPTGGTYEQYF
.	TRBV7-9	once	TRBJ2-6	TGTGCCAGCAGCCCCCCCGAGGCCAACGGCCTGACTTTC	CASSPPEANGLTF
.	TRBV4-1	.	TRBJ2-4	TGCGCCAGCAGCGGAACCTCAGGGGGGCCCAAAAACAGTCAGTACTTC	CASSGTSGGPKNSQYF
.	TRBV28	once	TRBJ2-5	TGTGCCAGCAGTTTATACACTAGCGGACAGGAGAGGGAGACCCAGTACTTC	CASSLYTSGQERETQYF
TRBD1	TRBV5-1	.	TRBJ1-3	TGCGCCAGCAGCTTGGGGACAGGGGCTGGAAACACCATATATTTT	CASSLGTGAGNTIYF
.	TRBV28	.	TRBJ2-7	TGTGCCAGCAGCCTAGGTGAAGCATACGAGCAGTACTTC	CASSLGEAYEQYF
.	TRBV27	.	TRBJ2-7	TGTGCCAGCCGAATGACTGGATACTACGAGCAGTACTTC	CASRMTGYYEQYF
.	TRBV7-9	.	TRBJ1-5	TGTGCCAGCAGCTTAGGGTTGGGGGGAATTCAGCCCCAGCATTTT	CASSLGLGGIQPQHF
.	TRBV27	.	TRBJ2-7	TGTGCCAGCAGTTTAGAGAGGGGGTCCTACGAGCAGTACTTC	CASSLERGSYEQYF
.	TRBV6-5	once	TRBJ2-3	TGTGCCAGCAGTCCCCGGGCGGGGCTCACAGATACGCAGTATTTT	CASSPRAGLTDTQYF
TRBD1	TRBV10-3	.	TRBJ1-5	TGTGCCATCAGTACGACAGGGGTGGAGGGACAGCCCCAGCATTTT	CAISTTGVEGQPQHF
.	TRBV28	once	TRBJ2-1	TGTGCCAGCAGTCCCCGGGGAGTTCGGAAAAATGAGCAGTTCTTC	CASSPRGVRKNEQFF
.	TRBV5-1	.	TRBJ2-7	TGCGCCAGCACCTCCGGTGGAGACGAGCAGTACTTC	CASTSGGDEQYF
TRBD1	TRBV7-2	.	TRBJ1-4	TGTGCCAGCAGCTTATCCGGGACAGGGAAAAGGAGTGAAAAACTGTTTTTT	CASSLSGTGKRSEKLFF
.	TRBV7-9	.	TRBJ2-4	TGTGCCAGCAGCTCCGGGGATATTCAGTACTTC	CASSSGDIQYF
.	TRBV29-1	few	TRBJ1-2	TGCAGCGTTGAAGCAGGGTCTTTCGGCTACACCTTC	CSVEAGSFGYTF